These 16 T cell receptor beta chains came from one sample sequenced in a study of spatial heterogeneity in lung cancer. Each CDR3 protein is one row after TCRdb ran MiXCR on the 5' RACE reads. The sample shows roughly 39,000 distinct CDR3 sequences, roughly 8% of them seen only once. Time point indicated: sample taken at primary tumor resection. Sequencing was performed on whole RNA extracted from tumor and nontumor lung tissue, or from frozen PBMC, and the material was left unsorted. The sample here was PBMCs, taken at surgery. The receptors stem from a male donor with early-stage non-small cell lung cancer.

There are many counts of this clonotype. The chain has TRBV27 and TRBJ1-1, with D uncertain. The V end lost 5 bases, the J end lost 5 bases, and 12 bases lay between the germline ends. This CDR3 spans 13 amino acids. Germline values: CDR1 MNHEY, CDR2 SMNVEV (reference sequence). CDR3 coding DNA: TGTGCCAGCAGTCTCTCGACGGGAACTGAAGCTTTCTTT. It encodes CASSLSTGTEAFF.

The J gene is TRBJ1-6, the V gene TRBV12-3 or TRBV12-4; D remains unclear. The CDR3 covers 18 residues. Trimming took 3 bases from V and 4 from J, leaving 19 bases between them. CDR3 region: CASSFRTSGRKYNSPLHF. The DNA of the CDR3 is TGTGCCAGCAGTTTCCGCACTAGCGGAAGAAAGTATAATTCACCCCTCCACTTT.

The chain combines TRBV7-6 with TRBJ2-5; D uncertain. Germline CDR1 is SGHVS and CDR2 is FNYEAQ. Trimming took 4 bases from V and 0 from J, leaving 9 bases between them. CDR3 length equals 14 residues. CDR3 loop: CASSYLEDQETQYF. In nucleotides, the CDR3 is TGTGCCAGCAGCTATCTAGAGGACCAAGAGACCCAGTACTTC.

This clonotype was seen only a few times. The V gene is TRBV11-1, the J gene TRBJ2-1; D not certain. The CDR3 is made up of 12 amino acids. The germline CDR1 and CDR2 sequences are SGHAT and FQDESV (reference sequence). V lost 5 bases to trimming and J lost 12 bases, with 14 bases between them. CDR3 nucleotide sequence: TGTGCCAGCAGCGTAGAACAAGGCGTGCAGTTCTTC. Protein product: CASSVEQGVQFF.

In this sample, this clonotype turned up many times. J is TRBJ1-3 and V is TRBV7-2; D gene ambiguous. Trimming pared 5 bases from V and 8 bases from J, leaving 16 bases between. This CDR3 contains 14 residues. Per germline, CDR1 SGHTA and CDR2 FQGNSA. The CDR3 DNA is TGTGCCAGCAGCCCCCCTACGAGGGTAGACACCATATATTTT. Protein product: CASSPPTRVDTIYF.

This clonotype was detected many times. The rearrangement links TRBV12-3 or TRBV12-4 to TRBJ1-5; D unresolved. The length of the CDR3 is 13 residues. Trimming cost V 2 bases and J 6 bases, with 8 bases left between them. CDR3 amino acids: CASSLWGGQPQHF. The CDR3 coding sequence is TGTGCCAGCAGTTTATGGGGTGGTCAGCCCCAGCATTTT.

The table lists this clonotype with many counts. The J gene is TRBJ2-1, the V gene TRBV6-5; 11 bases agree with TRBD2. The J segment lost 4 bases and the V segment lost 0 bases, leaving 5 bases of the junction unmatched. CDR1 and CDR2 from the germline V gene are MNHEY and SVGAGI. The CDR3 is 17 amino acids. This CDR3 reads CASSYSPLAGVYNEQFF. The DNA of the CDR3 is TGTGCCAGCAGTTACTCACCACTAGCGGGGGTTTACAATGAGCAGTTCTTC.

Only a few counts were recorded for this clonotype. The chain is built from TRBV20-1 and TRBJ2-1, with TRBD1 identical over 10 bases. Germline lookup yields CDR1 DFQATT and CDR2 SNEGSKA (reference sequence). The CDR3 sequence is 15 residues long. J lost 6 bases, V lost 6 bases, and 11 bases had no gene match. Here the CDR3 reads CSAPPGQGLFNEQFF. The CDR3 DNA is TGCAGTGCCCCCCCGGGACAGGGGTTATTCAATGAGCAGTTCTTC.

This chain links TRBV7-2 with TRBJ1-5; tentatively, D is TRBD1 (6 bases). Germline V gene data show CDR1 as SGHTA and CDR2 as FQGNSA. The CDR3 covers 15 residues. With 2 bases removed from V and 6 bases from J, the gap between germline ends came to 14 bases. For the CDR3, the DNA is TGTGCCAGCAGCTTACAGTCAGGGGTTCGTCAGCCCCAGCATTTT. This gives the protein CASSLQSGVRQPQHF. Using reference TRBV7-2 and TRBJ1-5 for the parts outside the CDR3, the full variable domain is GAGVSQSPSNKVTEKGKDVELRCDPISGHTALYWYRQSLGQGLEFLIYFQGNSAPDKSGLPSDRFSAERTGGSVSTLTIQRTQQEDSAVYLCASSLQSGVRQPQHFGDGTRLSIL.

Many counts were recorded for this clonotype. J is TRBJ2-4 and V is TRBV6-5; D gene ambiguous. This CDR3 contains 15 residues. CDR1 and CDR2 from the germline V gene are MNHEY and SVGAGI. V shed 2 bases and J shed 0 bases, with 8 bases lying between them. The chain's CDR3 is CASSYLSLAKNIQYF. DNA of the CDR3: TGTGCCAGCAGTTACCTCAGTTTAGCCAAAAACATTCAGTACTTC.

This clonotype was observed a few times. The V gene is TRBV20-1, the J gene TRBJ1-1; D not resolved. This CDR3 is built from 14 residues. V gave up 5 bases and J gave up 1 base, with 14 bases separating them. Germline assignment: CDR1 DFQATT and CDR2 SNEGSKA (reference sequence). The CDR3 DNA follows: TGCAGTGCTCCCCGGGCAGGAGAGAACACTGAAGCTTTCTTT. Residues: CSAPRAGENTEAFF.

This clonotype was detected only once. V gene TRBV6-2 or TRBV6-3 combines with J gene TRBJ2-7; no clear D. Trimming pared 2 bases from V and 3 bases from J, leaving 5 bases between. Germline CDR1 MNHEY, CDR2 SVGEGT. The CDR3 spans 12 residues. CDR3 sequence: CASSYGVYEQYF. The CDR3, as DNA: TGTGCCAGCAGTTACGGGGTCTACGAGCAGTACTTC.

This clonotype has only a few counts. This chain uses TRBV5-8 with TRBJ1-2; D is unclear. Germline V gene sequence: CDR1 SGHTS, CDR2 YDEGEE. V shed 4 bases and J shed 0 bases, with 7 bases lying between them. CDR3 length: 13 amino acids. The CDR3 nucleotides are TGTGCCAGCAGCGAGATAGCTAACTATGGCTACACCTTC. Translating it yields CASSEIANYGYTF. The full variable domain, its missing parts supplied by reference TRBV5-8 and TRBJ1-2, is EAGVTQSPTHLIKTRGQQATLRCSPISGHTSVYWYQQALGLGLQFLLWYDEGEERNRGNFPPRFSGRQFPNYSSELNVNALELEDSALYLCASSEIANYGYTFGSGTRLTVV.

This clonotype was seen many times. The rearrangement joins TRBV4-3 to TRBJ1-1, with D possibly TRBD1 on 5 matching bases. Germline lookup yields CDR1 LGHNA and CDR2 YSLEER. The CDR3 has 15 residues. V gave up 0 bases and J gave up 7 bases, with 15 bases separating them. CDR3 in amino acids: CASSQDFGSGIEAFF. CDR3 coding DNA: TGCGCCAGCAGCCAAGATTTTGGGTCAGGGATTGAAGCTTTCTTT.

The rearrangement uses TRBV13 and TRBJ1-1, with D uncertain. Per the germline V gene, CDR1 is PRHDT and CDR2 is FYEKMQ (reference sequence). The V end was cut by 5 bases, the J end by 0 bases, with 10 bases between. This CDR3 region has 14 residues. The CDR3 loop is CASSPGVVNTEAFF. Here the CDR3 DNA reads TGTGCCAGCAGCCCCGGGGTTGTGAACACTGAAGCTTTCTTT. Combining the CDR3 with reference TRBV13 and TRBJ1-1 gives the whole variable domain AAGVIQSPRHLIKEKRETATLKCYPIPRHDTVYWYQQGPGQDPQFLISFYEKMQSDKGSIPDRFSAQQFSDYHSELNMSSLELGDSALYFCASSPGVVNTEAFFGQGTRLTVV.

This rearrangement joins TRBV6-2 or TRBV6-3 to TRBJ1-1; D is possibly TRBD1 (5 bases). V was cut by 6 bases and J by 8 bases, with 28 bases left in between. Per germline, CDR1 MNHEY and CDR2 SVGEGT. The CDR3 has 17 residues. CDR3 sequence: CASRQLDSSWARGEAFF. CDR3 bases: TGTGCCAGCAGGCAATTAGACAGTTCGTGGGCCAGAGGGGAAGCTTTCTTT.